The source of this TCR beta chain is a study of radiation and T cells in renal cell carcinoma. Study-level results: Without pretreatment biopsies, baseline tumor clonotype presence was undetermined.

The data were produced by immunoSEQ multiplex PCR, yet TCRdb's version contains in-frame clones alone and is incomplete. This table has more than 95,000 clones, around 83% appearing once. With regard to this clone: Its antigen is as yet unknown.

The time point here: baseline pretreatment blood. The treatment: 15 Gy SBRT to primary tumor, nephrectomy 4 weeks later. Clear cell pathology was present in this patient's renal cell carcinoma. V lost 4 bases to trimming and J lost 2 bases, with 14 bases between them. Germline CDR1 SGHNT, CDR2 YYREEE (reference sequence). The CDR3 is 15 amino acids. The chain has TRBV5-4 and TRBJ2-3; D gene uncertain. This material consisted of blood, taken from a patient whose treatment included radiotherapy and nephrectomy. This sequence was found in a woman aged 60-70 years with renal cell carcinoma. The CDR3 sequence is CASSPLHSTTDTQYF. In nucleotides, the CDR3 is TGTGCCAGCAGCCCACTTCATTCCACCACAGATACGCAGTATTTT.